This TCR beta chain was identified in a study of Ad26.COV2.S vaccination and SARS-CoV-2 variants. Overall study context: Ad26.COV2.S, an intramuscular injection, was given once or twice 56 days apart. Findings and limits, study-wide: Vaccinees reportedly had broad spike-specific CD8+ and CD4+ T cell responses. Vaccine and placebo recipients had comparable breadth of non-spike TCRs. Measurements of TCR breadth and depth may have given underestimates of the total T cell responses.

Per the germline V gene, CDR1 is SEHNR and CDR2 is FQNEAQ (reference sequence). The CDR3 extends over 12 amino acids. With 7 bases removed from V and 7 bases from J, the gap between germline ends came to 12 bases. Treatment denoted: over 15 received Ad26.COV2.S at low or high dose, single or two shots; about 5 received placebo; per-sample allocation not given. Vaccine and placebo recipients were sampled on day 63 after the first injection. TCRdb keeps only in-frame clones here, not all; method: immunoSEQ multiplex PCR. The repertoire holds approximately 340,000 clones, with about 88% as singletons. To note about this clone: Its antigen is as yet unknown.

This sample comprised peripheral blood, obtained in a trial of Ad26.COV2.S vaccine versus placebo. This receptor was identified in a person aged 18 to 65 who received the Ad26.COV2.S COVID-19 vaccine or a placebo. The genes are TRBV7-9 and TRBJ2-3; D is uncertain. CDR3 protein: CASTHNLNTQYF. The CDR3 nucleotides are TGTGCCAGCACCCACAATTTAAATACGCAGTATTTT.